This is a list of T cell receptor beta chains from one sample in a study of T cell changes during pregnancy in multiple sclerosis. TCRdb keeps only in-frame clones here, not all; method: immunoSEQ multiplex PCR. Of approximately 93,000 clones in the sample, 91% were seen once. Specimen: peripheral blood, collected in the first trimester of pregnancy. The receptors were sampled from a female donor in good health, enrolled as a control in a pregnancy study. The CDR3 runs from the conserved cysteine through the conserved F or W. Fields, in order: clone size, D gene, V gene, J gene, CDR3 DNA, CDR3 protein. The D gene is left open where the match is weak. A row's size may be missing; if present it is once, few, many or a size class.

NA	TRBD1	TRBV18	TRBJ1-2	TGTGCCAGCTCCCAGGGACAGCAGGTTGGGGGCTACACCTTC	CASSQGQQVGGYTF
NA	NA	TRBV28	TRBJ1-2	TGTGCCAGCAGCCCCCCACAGATTAACTATGGCTACACCTTC	CASSPPQINYGYTF
NA	NA	TRBV6-1	TRBJ2-7	TGTGCCAGCAGTCCGGTGACGGGGGGCGTAAACGAGCAGTACTTC	CASSPVTGGVNEQYF
NA	TRBD1	TRBV4-3	TRBJ1-4	TGCGCCAGCAGCCAAATGGTAGGGACAGGGGATGAAAAACTGTTTTTT	CASSQMVGTGDEKLFF
NA	TRBD2	TRBV6-5	TRBJ2-5	TGTGCCAGCAGTTATTTGGCTAGCGGCCTAGAGACCCAGTACTTC	CASSYLASGLETQYF
once	NA	TRBV12-5	TRBJ1-6	TGTGCTAGTGGTTTGGACCGGGAACCCCTCCACTTT	CASGLDREPLHF
NA	NA	TRBV11-1	TRBJ1-1	TGTGCCAGCAGCTTGTTCCGGGACACTGAAGCTTTCTTT	CASSLFRDTEAFF
NA	NA	TRBV5-5	TRBJ2-2	TGTGCCAGCAGCTTGATGCAAATAGCGGGGGAGCTGTTTTTT	CASSLMQIAGELFF
NA	NA	TRBV5-1	TRBJ1-2	TGCGCCAGCAGCTTGGCCGGGTTCGGGGTCTATGGCTACACCTTC	CASSLAGFGVYGYTF
NA	TRBD2	TRBV18	TRBJ2-1	TGTGCCAGCTCACCACCGACTAGCGGGGGGGTAAGGGATGAGCAGTTCTTC	CASSPPTSGGVRDEQFF
NA	NA	TRBV7-2	TRBJ1-6	TGTGCCAGCAACCTCGGCAGGGTTCGTCCCCTCCACTTT	CASNLGRVRPLHF
NA	NA	TRBV2	TRBJ2-6	TGTGCCAGCAGTGACGGTGGTTCTGGGGCCAACGTCCTGACTTTC	CASSDGGSGANVLTF
NA	TRBD2	TRBV4-1	TRBJ2-3	TGCGCCAGCAGCTCCCCCCGGGCGGGGGGTGACACAGATACGCAGTATTTT	CASSSPRAGGDTDTQYF
NA	TRBD1	TRBV30	TRBJ2-7	TGTGCCTGGAACACAGGGGGCTACGAGCAGTACTTC	CAWNTGGYEQYF
NA	NA	TRBV30	TRBJ2-1	TGTGCCTGGAGTGGAGTAGCCGAGGCGCGGAATGAGCAGTTCTTC	CAWSGVAEARNEQFF
NA	NA	TRBV28	TRBJ1-5	TGTGCCAGCAGTTTGGGGGGGCGCAACGATCAGCCCCAGCATTTT	CASSLGGRNDQPQHF
NA	TRBD1	TRBV30	TRBJ1-3	TGTGCCTGGAGCGACAGGGACCATGGGCATTTT	CAWSDRDHGHF
once	NA	TRBV5-6	TRBJ1-1	TGTGCCAGCAGCTTGGACACCCGGAGCACTGAAGCTTTCTTT	CASSLDTRSTEAFF
NA	NA	TRBV19	TRBJ1-5	TGTGCCAGTAGTACATCAGGTAGGAGCAATCAGCCCCAGCATTTT	CASSTSGRSNQPQHF
NA	TRBD1	TRBV7-2	TRBJ2-2	TGTGCCAGCAGCTCGCTAGGGGAACAGGGGGGCACCGGGGAGCTGTTTTTT	CASSSLGEQGGTGELFF
NA	NA	TRBV7-7	TRBJ2-7	TGTGCTAGCAGCTTAGGTCAGGGCACTACCTACGAGCAGTACTTC	CASSLGQGTTYEQYF
NA	NA	TRBV29-1	TRBJ1-3	TGCAGCGTCGGCGACAGCTCTGGAAACACCATATATTTT	CSVGDSSGNTIYF
NA	NA	TRBV29-1	TRBJ1-1	TGCAGCGTCGCCGGAGGGGTTACTGAAGCTTTCTTT	CSVAGGVTEAFF
NA	NA	TRBV27	TRBJ2-1	TGTGCCAGCAGTTTATTCCCGGGGGGCCCTTCGATTGGTGAGCAGTTCTTC	CASSLFPGGPSIGEQFF